The subject of this entry is one TCR beta chain. Authors' data handling: Nucleated cell counts were estimated from reference gene primer amplification. Only in-frame clones appear in the TCRdb table, and some are missing; sequencing was by immunoSEQ multiplex PCR. That table gives V, J and clone size, and the DNA gave D and trimming. The repertoire consists of tens of thousands of clones, with 80% to 90% occurring once and the leading ten covering under 2%. This sample stems from a study of blood T cell repertoires in COVID-19. The V end was cut by 3 bases, the J end by 6 bases, with 18 bases between. CDR1 is LNHNV and CDR2 is YYDKDF in the germline V gene (reference sequence). CDR3 length: 16 residues.

This sequence joins TRBV15 and TRBJ2-1; D might be TRBD1 (6 bases). Source material: peripheral blood. The source of this sequence is a woman aged 80 or older with active or convalescent COVID-19. CDR3 DNA sequence: TGTGCCACCAGCAGGGGGACACCACCCCAGACCAATGAGCAGTTCTTC. This translates into CATSRGTPPQTNEQFF.